This TCR beta chain appears in the sequencing data of a study of T cell responses to AZD1222 COVID-19 vaccine. Study-level results: Distributed over spike, vaccine-associated CD4 TCRs predominated at 160-218 and 743-854.

This CDR3 has 14 residues. V gave up 0 bases and J gave up 8 bases, with 13 bases separating them. Germline CDR1 LNHNV, CDR2 YYDKDF (reference sequence). Of note for this clone: Antigen specificity is unknown.

Assay: immunoSEQ multiplex PCR; the TCRdb copy retains only in-frame clones and omits some. The repertoire holds 150,000 or so clones, with 80% to 95% as singletons. The chain is built from TRBV15 and TRBJ1-2, with a weak D call TRBD1 (5 bases). The sample here was peripheral blood, taken on day 0 of AZD1222 vaccination. The sequence came from an adult in good health. The CDR3 loop reads CATSRDLGAAGYTF. The CDR3 coding sequence is TGTGCCACCAGCAGAGATCTTGGGGCAGCCGGCTACACCTTC.